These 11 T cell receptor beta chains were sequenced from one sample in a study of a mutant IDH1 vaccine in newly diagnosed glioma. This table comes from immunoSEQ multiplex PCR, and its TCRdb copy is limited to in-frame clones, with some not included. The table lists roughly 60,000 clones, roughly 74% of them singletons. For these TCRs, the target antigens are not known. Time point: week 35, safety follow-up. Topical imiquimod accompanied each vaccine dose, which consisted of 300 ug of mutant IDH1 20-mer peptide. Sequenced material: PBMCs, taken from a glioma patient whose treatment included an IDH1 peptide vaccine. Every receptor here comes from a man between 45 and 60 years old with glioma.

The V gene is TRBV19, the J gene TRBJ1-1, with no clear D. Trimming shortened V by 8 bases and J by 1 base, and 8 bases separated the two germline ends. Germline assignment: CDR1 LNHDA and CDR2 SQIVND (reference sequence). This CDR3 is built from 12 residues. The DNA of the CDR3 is TGTGCCAGTGCTGGAGGGAACACTGAAGCTTTCTTT. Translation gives CASAGGNTEAFF.

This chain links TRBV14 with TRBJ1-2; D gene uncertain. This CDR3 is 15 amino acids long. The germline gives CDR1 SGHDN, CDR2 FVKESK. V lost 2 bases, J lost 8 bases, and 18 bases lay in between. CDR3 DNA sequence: TGTGCCAGCAGCCAAAGGGCAGGAGCGTCTAAGGGCTACACCTTC. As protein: CASSQRAGASKGYTF.

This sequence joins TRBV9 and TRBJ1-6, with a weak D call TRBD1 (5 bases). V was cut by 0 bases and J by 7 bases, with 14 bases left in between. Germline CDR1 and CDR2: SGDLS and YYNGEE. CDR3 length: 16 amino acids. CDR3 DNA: TGTGCCAGCAGCGTAGCGGGGGGTGAAGGGAATTCACCCCTCCACTTT. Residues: CASSVAGGEGNSPLHF.

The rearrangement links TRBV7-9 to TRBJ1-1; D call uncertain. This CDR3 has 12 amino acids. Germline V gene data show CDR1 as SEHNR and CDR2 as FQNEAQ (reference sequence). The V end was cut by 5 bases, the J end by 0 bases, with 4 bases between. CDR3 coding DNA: TGTGCCAGCAGCGACATGAACACTGAAGCTTTCTTT. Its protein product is CASSDMNTEAFF. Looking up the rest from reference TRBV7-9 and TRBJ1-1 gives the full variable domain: DTGVSQNPRHKITKRGQNVTFRCDPISEHNRLYWYRQTLGQGPEFLTYFQNEAQLEKSRLLSDRFSAERPKGSFSTLEIQRTEQGDSAMYLCASSDMNTEAFFGQGTRLTVV.

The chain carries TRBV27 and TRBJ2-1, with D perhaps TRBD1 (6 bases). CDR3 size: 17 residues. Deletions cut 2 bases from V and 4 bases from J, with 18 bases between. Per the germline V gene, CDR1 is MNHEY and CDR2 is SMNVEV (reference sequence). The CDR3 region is CASSLRPRGNSYNEQFF. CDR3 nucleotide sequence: TGTGCCAGCAGTTTACGCCCGAGGGGGAATAGTTACAATGAGCAGTTCTTC.

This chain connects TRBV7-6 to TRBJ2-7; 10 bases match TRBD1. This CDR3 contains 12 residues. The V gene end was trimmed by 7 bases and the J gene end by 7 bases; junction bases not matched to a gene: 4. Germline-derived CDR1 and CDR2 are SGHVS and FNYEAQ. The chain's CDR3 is CASMTGGSEQYF. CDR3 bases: TGTGCCAGCATGACAGGGGGCAGTGAGCAGTACTTC.

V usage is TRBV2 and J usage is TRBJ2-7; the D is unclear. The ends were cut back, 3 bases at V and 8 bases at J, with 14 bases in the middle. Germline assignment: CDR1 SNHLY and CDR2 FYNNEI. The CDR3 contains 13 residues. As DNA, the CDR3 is TGTGCCAGCAGTGAGAGACGAAGGGATAAGCAGTACTTC. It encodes CASSERRRDKQYF.

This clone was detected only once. For the CDR3, the DNA is TGTGCCAGCAGACCGGGACAGGGGGCGAACGAGCAGTACTTC. Amino acids: CASRPGQGANEQYF. The chain has TRBV27 and TRBJ2-7; 12 bases fit TRBD1. This CDR3 is built from 14 residues. V gave up 6 bases and J gave up 5 bases; unmatched junction bases: 5. CDR1 is MNHEY, CDR2 SMNVEV, per germline (reference sequence).

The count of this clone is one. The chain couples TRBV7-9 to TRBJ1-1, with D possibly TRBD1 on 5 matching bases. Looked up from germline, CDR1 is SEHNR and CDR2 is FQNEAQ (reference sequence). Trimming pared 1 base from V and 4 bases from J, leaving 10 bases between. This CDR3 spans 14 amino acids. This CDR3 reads CASSLGQGVTEAFF. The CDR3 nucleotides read TGTGCCAGCAGCTTAGGGCAGGGAGTCACTGAAGCTTTCTTT.

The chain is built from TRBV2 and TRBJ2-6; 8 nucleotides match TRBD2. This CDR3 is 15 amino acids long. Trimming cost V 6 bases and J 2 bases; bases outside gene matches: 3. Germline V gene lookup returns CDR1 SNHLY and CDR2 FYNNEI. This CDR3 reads CASSKTSAGANVLTF. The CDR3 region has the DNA TGTGCCAGCAGCAAGACTAGCGCTGGGGCCAACGTCCTGACTTTC. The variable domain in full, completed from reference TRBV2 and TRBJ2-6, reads EPEVTQTPSHQVTQMGQEVILRCVPISNHLYFYWYRQILGQKVEFLVSFYNNEISEKSEIFDDQFSVERPDGSNFTLKIRSTKLEDSAMYFCASSKTSAGANVLTFGAGSRLTVL.

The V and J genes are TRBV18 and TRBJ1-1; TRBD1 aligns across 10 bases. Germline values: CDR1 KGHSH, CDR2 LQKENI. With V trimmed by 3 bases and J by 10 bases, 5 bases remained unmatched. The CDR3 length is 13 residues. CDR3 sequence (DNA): TGTGCCAGCTCACCGTTGGACAGGGGGGGAGCTTTCTTT. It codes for CASSPLDRGGAFF.